What follows describes a single T cell receptor beta chain. Its antigen is not known. This record comes from a study of shared clonotypes between healthy human individuals. This CDR3 has 15 amino acids. CDR1 and CDR2 from the germline V gene are SGHRS and YFSETQ. Trimming stripped 5 bases from V and 1 base from J, with 15 bases between. At deep level, the assay was performed. Some 28,000 T cell genomes (about 0.2 ug DNA) went into each sorted-subset replicate. Sequenced by immunoSEQ multiplex PCR; TCRdb stores in-frame clones only, minus some. Here the sample spans 2 million to 2.5 million clones, 85% to 95% being singletons. Broader study findings: Shared across several donors were around 4.7% of the naive CD4 clonotypes. Naive subsets usually exceeded memory subsets in estimated richness.

The sample comprised naive CD4+ T cells from PBMCs. Subset: CD45RA+ positively selected. This TCR was sampled from a man younger than 35 in good health. Some clones in this sample may be carry-over from other donors' samples. The gene calls are TRBV5-1 and TRBJ2-5, with D unresolved. The CDR3 region has the DNA TGCGCCAGCAGGAGAACGGGCCAGGTCCAAGAGACCCAGTACTTC. Its translation is CASRRTGQVQETQYF.